This TCR beta chain was identified during a study of cytomegalovirus exposure and HLA in healthy donors. Findings of the study overall: It was reported that TCR beta sequences correctly inferred the HLA-A and HLA-B alleles for most subjects.

Turning to this clone: Antigen: not known.

CDR3 length: 14 amino acids. With 10 bases clipped from V and 4 bases from J, the junction kept 10 bases outside the gene matches. Germline assignment: CDR1 WSHSY and CDR2 SAAADI. Vbeta (60) and Jbeta (13) primers were used in the PCR. Data came from immunoSEQ multiplex PCR; TCRdb stores just in-frame clones and leaves some out. The table includes approximately 140,000 clones, over 70% detected once. The chain links TRBV10-2 to TRBJ1-5, with 7 bases lining up with TRBD1. Material: PBMCs. This TCR was recovered from a male donor in good health and CMV-seronegative. CDR3 bases: TGCGCCACTAGAGCCGGGACAGCGAATCAGCCCCAGCATTTT. The encoded protein is CATRAGTANQPQHF.